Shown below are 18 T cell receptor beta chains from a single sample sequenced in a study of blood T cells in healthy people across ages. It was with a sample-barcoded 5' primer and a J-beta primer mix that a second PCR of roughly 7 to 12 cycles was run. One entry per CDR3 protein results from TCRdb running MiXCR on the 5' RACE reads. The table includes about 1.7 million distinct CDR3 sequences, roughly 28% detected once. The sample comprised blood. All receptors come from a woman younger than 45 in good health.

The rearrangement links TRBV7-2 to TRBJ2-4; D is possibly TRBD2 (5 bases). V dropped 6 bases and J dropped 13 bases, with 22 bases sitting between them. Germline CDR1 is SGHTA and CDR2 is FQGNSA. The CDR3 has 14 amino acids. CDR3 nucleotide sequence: TGTGCCAGCAGTTCCGGCGGGCTTTACAATGAGCAGTACTTC. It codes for CASSSGGLYNEQYF.

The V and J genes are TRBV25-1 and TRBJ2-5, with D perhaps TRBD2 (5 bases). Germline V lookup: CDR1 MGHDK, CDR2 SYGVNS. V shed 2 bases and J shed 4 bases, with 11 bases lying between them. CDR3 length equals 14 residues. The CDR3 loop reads CASSERASGETQYF. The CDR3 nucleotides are TGTGCCAGCAGTGAAAGGGCCAGCGGAGAGACCCAGTACTTC.

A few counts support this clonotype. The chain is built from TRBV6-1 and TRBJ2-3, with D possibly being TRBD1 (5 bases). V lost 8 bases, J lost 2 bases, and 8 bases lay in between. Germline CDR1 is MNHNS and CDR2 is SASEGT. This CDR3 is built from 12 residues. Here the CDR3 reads CASARDTDTQYF. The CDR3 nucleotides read TGTGCCAGCGCCAGGGACACAGATACGCAGTATTTT.

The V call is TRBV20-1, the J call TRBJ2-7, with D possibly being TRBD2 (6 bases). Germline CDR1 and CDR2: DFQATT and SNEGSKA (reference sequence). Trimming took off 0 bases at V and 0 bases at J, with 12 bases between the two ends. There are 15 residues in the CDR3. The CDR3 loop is CSARDPGGLSYEQYF. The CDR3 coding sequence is TGCAGTGCTAGAGATCCAGGAGGGCTCTCCTACGAGCAGTACTTC.

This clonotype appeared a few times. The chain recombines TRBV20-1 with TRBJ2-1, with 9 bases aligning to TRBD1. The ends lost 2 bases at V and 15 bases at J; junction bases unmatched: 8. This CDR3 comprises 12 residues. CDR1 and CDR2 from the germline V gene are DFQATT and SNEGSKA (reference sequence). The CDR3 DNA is TGCAGTGCTAGACTTCGACAGGGGGGACTGTTCTTC. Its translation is CSARLRQGGLFF.

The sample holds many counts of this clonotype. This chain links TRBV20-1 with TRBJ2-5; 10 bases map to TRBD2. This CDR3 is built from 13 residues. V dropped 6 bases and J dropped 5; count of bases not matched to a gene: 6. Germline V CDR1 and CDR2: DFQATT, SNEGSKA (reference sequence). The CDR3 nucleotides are TGCAGTGCCACGAGCGGGGGGGCGGAGACCCAGTACTTC. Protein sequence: CSATSGGAETQYF.

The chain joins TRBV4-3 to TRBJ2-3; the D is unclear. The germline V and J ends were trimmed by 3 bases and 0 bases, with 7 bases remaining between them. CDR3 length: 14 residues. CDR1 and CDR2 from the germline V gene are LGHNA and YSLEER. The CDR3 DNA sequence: TGCGCCAGCAGCCAGTTAGGTAGCACAGATACGCAGTATTTT. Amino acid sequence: CASSQLGSTDTQYF.

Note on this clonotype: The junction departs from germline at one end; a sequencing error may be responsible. The CDR3 region has the DNA TGTGCCAGCGGTTACGGGAGAGGGCGTGCAACTAATGAAAAACTGTTTTTT. As protein: CASGYGRGRATNEKLFF. The chain carries TRBV6-5 and TRBJ1-4; D unresolved. Germline V gene lookup returns CDR1 MNHEY and CDR2 SVGAGI. The CDR3 runs to 17 residues.

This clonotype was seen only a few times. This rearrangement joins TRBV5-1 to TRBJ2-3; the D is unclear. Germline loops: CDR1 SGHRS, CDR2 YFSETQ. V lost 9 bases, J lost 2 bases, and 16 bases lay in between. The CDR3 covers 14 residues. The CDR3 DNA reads TGCGCCACTTCGAAGGGCTTTACCACAGATACGCAGTATTTT. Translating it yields CATSKGFTTDTQYF.

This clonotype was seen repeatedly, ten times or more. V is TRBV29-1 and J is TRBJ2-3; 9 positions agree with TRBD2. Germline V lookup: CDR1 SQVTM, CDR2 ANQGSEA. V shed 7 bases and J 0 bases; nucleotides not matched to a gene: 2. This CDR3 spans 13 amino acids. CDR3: CSGTSGSTDTQYF. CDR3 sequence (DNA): TGCAGCGGAACTAGCGGGAGCACAGATACGCAGTATTTT.

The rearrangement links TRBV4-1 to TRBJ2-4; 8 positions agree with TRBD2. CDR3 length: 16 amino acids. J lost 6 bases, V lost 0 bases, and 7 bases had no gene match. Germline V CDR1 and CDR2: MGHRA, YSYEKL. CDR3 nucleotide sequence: TGCGCCAGCAGCCAAGATCTGGCGGGGGGAATAAACATTCAGTACTTC. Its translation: CASSQDLAGGINIQYF.

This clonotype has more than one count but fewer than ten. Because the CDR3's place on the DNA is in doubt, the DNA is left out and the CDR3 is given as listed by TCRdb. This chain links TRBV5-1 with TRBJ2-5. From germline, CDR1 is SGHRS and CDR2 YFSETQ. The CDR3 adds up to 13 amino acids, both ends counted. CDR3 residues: CASSFDILETQYF.

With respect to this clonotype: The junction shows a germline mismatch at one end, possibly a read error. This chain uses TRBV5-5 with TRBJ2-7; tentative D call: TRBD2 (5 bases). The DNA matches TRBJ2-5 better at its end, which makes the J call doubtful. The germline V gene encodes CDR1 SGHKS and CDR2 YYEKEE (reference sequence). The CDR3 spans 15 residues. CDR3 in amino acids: CANSFRIPEEETQYF. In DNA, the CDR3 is TGTGCCAACAGCTTCCGGATCCCGGAGGAAGAGACCCAGTACTTC.

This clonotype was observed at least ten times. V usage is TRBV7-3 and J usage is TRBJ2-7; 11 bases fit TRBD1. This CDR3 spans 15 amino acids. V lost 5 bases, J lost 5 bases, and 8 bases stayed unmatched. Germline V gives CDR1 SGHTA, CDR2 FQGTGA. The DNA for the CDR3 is TGTGCCAGCAGCCTATCCGGGACAGGGGGAGACGAGCAGTACTTC. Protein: CASSLSGTGGDEQYF. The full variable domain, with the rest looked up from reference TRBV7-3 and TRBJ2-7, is GAGVSQTPSNKVTEKGKYVELRCDPISGHTALYWYRQSLGQGPEFLIYFQGTGAADDSGLPNDRFFAVRPEGSVSTLKIQRTERGDSAVYLCASSLSGTGGDEQYFGPGTRLTVT.

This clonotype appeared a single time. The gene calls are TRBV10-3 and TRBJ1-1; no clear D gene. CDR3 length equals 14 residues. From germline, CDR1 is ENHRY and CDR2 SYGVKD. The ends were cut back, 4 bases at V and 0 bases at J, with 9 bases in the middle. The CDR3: CAISVGGMNTEAFF. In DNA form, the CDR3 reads TGTGCCATCAGTGTAGGTGGGATGAACACTGAAGCTTTCTTT.

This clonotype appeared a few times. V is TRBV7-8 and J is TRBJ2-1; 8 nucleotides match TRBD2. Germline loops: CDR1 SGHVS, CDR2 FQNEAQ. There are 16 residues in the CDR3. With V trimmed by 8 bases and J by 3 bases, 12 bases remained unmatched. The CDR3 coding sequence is TGTGCCAGCGAGACGAGAGCGGGAGCGTACTACAATGAGCAGTTCTTC. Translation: CASETRAGAYYNEQFF.

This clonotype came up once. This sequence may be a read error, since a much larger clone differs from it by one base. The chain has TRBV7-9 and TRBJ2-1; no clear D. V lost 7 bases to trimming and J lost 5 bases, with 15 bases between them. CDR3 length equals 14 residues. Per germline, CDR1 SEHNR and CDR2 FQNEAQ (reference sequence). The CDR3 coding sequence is TGTGCCAGCAACCCCACCGGTGCCAACAATGAGCAGTTCTTC. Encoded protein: CASNPTGANNEQFF.

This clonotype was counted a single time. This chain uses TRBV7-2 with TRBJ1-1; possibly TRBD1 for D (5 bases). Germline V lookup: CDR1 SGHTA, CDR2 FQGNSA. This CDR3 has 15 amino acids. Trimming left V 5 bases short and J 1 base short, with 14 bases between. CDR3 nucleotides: TGTGCCAGCAGCAACCAGGGTTTCGGGAACACTGAAGCTTTCTTT. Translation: CASSNQGFGNTEAFF.